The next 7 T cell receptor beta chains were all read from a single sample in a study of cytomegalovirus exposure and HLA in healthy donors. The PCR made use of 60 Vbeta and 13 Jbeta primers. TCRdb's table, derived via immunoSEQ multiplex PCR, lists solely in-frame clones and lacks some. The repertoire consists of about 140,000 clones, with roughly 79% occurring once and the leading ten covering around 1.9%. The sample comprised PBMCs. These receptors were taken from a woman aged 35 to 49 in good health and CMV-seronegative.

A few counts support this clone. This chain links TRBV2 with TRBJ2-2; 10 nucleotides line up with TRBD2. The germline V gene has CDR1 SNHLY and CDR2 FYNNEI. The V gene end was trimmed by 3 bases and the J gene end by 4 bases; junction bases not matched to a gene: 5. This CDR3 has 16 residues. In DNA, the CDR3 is TGTGCCAGCAGTGATTGGACTAGCGGCCTCACCGGGGAGCTGTTTTTT. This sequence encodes CASSDWTSGLTGELFF.

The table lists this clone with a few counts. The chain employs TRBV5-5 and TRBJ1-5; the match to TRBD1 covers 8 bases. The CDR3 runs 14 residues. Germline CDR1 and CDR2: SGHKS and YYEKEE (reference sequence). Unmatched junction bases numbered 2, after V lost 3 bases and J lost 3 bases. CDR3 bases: TGTGCCAGCAGCTCGGGACAGGACAATCAGCCCCAGCATTTT. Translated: CASSSGQDNQPQHF.

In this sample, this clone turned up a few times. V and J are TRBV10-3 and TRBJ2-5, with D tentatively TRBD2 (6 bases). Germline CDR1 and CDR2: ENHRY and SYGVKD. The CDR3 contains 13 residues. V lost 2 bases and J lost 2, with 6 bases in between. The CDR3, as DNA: TGTGCCATCAGTGAGGGACTACAAGAGACCCAGTACTTC. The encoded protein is CAISEGLQETQYF.

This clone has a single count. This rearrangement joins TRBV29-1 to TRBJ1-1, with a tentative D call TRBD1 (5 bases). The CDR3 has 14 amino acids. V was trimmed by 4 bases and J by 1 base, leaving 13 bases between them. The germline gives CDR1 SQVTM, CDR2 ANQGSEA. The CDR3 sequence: CSVAPGLQNTEAFF. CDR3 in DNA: TGCAGCGTTGCCCCGGGACTCCAGAACACTGAAGCTTTCTTT. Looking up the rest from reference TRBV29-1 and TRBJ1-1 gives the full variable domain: SAVISQKPSRDICQRGTSLTIQCQVDSQVTMMFWYRQQPGQSLTLIATANQGSEATYESGFVIDKFPISRPNLTFSTLTVSNMSPEDSSIYLCSVAPGLQNTEAFFGQGTRLTVV.

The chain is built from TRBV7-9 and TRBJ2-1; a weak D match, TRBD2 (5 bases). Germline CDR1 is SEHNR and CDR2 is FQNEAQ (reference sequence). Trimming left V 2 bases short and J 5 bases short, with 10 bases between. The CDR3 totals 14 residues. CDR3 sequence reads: CASSLSEGDNEQFF. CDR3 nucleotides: TGTGCCAGCAGCTTAAGTGAGGGAGACAATGAGCAGTTCTTC.

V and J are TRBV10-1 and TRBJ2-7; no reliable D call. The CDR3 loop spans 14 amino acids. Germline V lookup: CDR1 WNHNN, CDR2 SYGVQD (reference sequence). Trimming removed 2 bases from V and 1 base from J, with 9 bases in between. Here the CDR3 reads CASSEGQTSYEQYF. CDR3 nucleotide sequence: TGCGCCAGCAGTGAGGGTCAGACTTCCTACGAGCAGTACTTC.

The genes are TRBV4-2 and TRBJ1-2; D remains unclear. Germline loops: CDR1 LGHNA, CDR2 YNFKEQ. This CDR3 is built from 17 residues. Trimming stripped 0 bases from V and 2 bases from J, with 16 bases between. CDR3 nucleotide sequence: TGTGCCAGCAGCCAAGATAGCTCTAGTACCATCAACTATGGCTACACCTTC. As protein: CASSQDSSSTINYGYTF.